This T cell receptor (beta chain) was sequenced for a study of cytomegalovirus exposure and HLA in healthy donors. Study background: An early data release held 79 million or so unique TCRs from HLA-typed donors.

There were likely unrecorded immune exposures, though donors were nominally healthy when sampled. The CDR3 spans 14 residues. Germline values: CDR1 SGHDN, CDR2 FVKESK. Trimming removed 3 bases from V and 11 bases from J, with 14 bases in between. 13 Jbeta primers and 60 Vbeta primers were used for the PCR. Only in-frame clones appear in the TCRdb table, and some are missing; sequencing was by immunoSEQ multiplex PCR. The sample lists 95,000 to 150,000 clones, about 73% occurring once. Study-level results: Most subjects' HLA-A and HLA-B alleles were reportedly predicted from TCR beta sequences.

As concerns this clone: Its antigen is still unknown.

The TCR comes from a woman aged 40 to 49 in good health and CMV-seropositive. The sequencing sample was made of PBMCs. The chain combines TRBV14 with TRBJ1-6; weak D call: TRBD1 (5 bases). The CDR3 DNA follows: TGTGCCAGCAGCCACCGGGACTTCGGAACACCCCTCCACTTT. This gives the protein CASSHRDFGTPLHF.